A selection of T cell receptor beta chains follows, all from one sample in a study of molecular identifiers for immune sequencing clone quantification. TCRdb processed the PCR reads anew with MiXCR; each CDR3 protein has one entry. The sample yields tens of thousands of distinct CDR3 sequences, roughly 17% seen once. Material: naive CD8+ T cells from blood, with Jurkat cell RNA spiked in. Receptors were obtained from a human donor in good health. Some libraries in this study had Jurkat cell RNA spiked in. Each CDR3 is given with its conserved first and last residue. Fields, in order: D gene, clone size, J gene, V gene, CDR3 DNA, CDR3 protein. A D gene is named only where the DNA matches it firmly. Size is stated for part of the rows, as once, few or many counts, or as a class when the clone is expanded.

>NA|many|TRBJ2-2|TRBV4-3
TGCGCCAGCAGCCAGTACATGGGCGGGGAGCTGTTTTTT
CASSQYMGGELFF
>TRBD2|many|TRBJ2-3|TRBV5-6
TGTGCCAGCAGCTTATTTGGCGGGGGGGCAGATACGCAGTATTTT
CASSLFGGGADTQYF
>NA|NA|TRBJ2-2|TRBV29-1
TGCAGCGGGACTACGGGGACTCGAATAAACACCGGGGAGCTGTTTTTT
CSGTTGTRINTGELFF
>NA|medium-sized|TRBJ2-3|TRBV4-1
TGCGCCAGCAGCCAGTCGAGGCTAGCCGGCACAGATACGCAGTATTTT
CASSQSRLAGTDTQYF
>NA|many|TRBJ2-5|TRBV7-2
TGTGCCAGCAGCTTCCCAGGGGCTCCGGGGCAAGAGACCCAGTACTTC
CASSFPGAPGQETQYF
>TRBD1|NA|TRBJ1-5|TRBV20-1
TGCAGTGCGGAGGACAGGTATAGCAGTCAGCCCCAGCATTTT
CSAEDRYSSQPQHF
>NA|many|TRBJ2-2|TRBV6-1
TGTGCCAGCAGTGAACCCCTAACCGGGGAGCTGTTTTTT
CASSEPLTGELFF
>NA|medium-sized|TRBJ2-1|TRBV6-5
TGTGCCAGCAGCTATCAGGACGGGGGAAAGCAGTTCTTC
CASSYQDGGKQFF
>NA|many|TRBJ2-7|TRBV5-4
TGTGCCAGCAGCTTGGGGAGGACTGACCTAAACTACGAGCAGTACTTC
CASSLGRTDLNYEQYF
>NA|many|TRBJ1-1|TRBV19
TGTGCCAGTAGTTCCGGGACAACTGAAGCTTTCTTT
CASSSGTTEAFF
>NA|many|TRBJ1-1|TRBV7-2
TGTGCCAGCAATCCTTTGAGACAGATGAACACTGAAGCTTTCTTT
CASNPLRQMNTEAFF
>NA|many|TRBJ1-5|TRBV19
TGTGCCAGTAGTCCCTGGGAGAACGATCAGCCCCAGCATTTT
CASSPWENDQPQHF